The present T cell receptor beta chain was sequenced within a study of cytomegalovirus exposure and HLA in healthy donors. Primers: 60 Vbeta forward and 13 Jbeta reverse. Here immunoSEQ multiplex PCR was the method, and the copy in TCRdb shows in-frame clones only, minus some. The sample holds some 120,000 clones, around four fifths seen once. This clone was recorded only once. The antigen is unknown. The sample carries other DNA sequences with the same CDR3. The germline gives CDR1 SGDLS, CDR2 YYNGEE. The CDR3 extends over 15 amino acids. Trimming removed 2 bases at V and 4 bases at J, with 16 bases between. General study results and limits: TCR beta sequences reportedly predicted most subjects' HLA-A and HLA-B alleles accurately. Certain sequence variants were highly shared and formed a cluster, and this cluster was likely a sequencing artifact.

The clonotype comes from a woman between 35 and 50 years old in good health and CMV-seropositive. This sequence joins TRBV9 and TRBJ2-7, with D perhaps TRBD1 (8 bases). Sequencing was done on a sample of PBMCs. CDR3 bases: TGTGCCAGCAGCGTGGGAGGGACAGGAAATTACGAGCAGTACTTC. Encoded protein: CASSVGGTGNYEQYF.